The 2 T cell receptor beta chains given below trace back to one sample, sequenced in a study of beta chain features in type 1 diabetes. The authors reverse transcribed all of the isolated RNA, so sequencing captured expressed TCRB transcripts. Data came from immunoSEQ multiplex PCR; TCRdb stores just in-frame clones and leaves some out. The table has about 900,000 clones, roughly a sixth seen once; the top ten hold 0.02% to 0.03%. Sequenced material: naive CD4+ T cells from blood. All receptors derive from a woman younger than 30 in good health.

The chain joins TRBV11-1 to TRBJ2-3; D may correspond to TRBD1 or TRBD2 (5 bases each). Trimming pared 3 bases from V and 5 bases from J, leaving 18 bases between. This CDR3 is 16 amino acids long. The germline V gene has CDR1 SGHAT and CDR2 FQDESV (reference sequence). The CDR3 is CASSFGRLKGVDTQYF. The CDR3 bases are TGTGCCAGCAGCTTTGGCCGACTAAAAGGGGTAGATACGCAGTATTTT.

The chain combines TRBV5-4 with TRBJ1-4, with a weak D call TRBD1 (5 bases). Germline CDR1 is SGHNT and CDR2 is YYREEE (reference sequence). The CDR3 is 15 residues long. V was pared by 1 base and J by 5 bases, with 12 bases between. CDR3 nucleotide sequence: TGTGCCAGCAGCTTGTTGGTGACAGAGAATGAAAAACTGTTTTTT. It codes for CASSLLVTENEKLFF. The variable domain in full, completed from reference TRBV5-4 and TRBJ1-4, reads ETGVTQSPTHLIKTRGQQVTLRCSSQSGHNTVSWYQQALGQGPQFIFQYYREEENGRGNFPPRFSGLQFPNYSSELNVNALELDDSALYLCASSLLVTENEKLFFGSGTQLSVL.